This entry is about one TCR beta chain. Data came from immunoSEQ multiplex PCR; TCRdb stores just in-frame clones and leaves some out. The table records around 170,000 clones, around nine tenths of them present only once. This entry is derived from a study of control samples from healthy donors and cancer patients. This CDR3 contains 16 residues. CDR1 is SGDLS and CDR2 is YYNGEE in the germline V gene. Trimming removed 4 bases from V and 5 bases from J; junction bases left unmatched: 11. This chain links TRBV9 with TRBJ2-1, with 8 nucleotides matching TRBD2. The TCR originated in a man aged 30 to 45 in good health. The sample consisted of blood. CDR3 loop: CASSPRVAGGHNEQFF. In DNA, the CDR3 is TGTGCCAGCAGCCCCCGGGTCGCGGGGGGACACAATGAGCAGTTCTTC.